This T cell receptor beta chain appears in the sequencing data of a study of blood T cell repertoires in COVID-19 (dated by TCRdb to the early 2020s). As for the study more broadly: Collaborator samples came from the United States, Italy and Spain and covered acute and convalescent phases of COVID-19. Deeply sampled blood TCRbeta repertoires from subjects exposed to, actively infected with, or recovered from COVID-19 were included in the dataset. HLA class I and class II types, where available, came from metadata supplied by the sample provider rather than from assay-based typing. The prospective study material was composed of cDNA or gDNA derived from T cells, B-cell-depleted T cells, or PBMCs. The repertoires were released in a freely available public database intended as a resource for research on the immune response to SARS-CoV-2. Samples came from the ongoing ImmuneRACE study (first 160 participants) plus 1,254 subjects from 6 global collaborators. Nearly every sample came with metadata listing a de-identified subject ID, COVID-19 status, age in years and sex.

What the authors observed across the whole study: Clinical and demographic metadata were provided uncurated, with the amount varying by source and participant.

The immunoSEQ Assay, a bias-controlled multiplex PCR, was used to amplify TCRbeta CDR3 regions from genomic DNA. In the paper's pipeline: Nucleated cell counts per sample were estimated from amplification of reference gene primers within the assay. Sequence reads were collapsed and filtered to measure the absolute abundance of every unique TCRbeta CDR3 rearrangement. For each sample, productive Simpson clonality was calculated as the square root of Simpson's diversity index across productive rearrangements. What TCRdb holds here is the immuneACCESS table cut down to in-frame rearrangements. Part of the clones is not present; checked against another copy, under half of the missing clones reflect an unresolved V gene, and the others are unexplained. V and J calls and clone size are given by that table; D and trimming were obtained from the DNA. The sample table holds about 250,000 clones, of which approximately 90% were seen once. The ten largest clones represent around 0.8% of the sample.

This clone was counted ten times or more. The antigen it recognizes is unknown. Base qualities are not recorded, but no much larger clone differs from it by a single base. Trimming removed 5 bases from V and 4 bases from J, leaving 15 bases between the germline ends. The CDR3 has 15 amino acids, counting the end cysteine and phenylalanine. The CDR3 DNA has 45 bases and is translated from base 1. The germline V gene provides CDR1 SGHAT and CDR2 FQNNGV. Collaborating institutions collected whole blood in K2EDTA tubes following their own protocols. For TCRbeta analysis, collaborators shipped samples as frozen whole blood, isolated PBMCs, or DNA extracted from either of those sample types.

The chain uses TRBV11-2 and TRBJ1-5; the D gene remains uncertain. This clonotype originated in a man aged 25 to 40 with acute or convalescent COVID-19. Material for sequencing was peripheral blood. The nucleotides read TGTGCCAGCAGCAAAGTGGCAGGAATGAATCAGCCCCAGCATTTT. This gives the protein CASSKVAGMNQPQHF.